This paragraph reports one T cell receptor beta chain. Its target is not known. The sample belongs to a study of cytomegalovirus exposure and HLA in healthy donors. Study-level findings and limits: Later analysis showed TCR association rates varying by HLA locus, highest for DRB1 and lowest for HLA-C. Per published accounts, TCR beta sequences correctly predicted the HLA-A and HLA-B alleles of most subjects.

There are 14 residues in the CDR3. Per the germline V gene, CDR1 is MGHRA and CDR2 is YSYEKL. V lost 0 bases, J lost 4 bases, and 7 bases lay in between. The PCR made use of 60 Vbeta and 13 Jbeta primers. This table comes from immunoSEQ multiplex PCR, and its TCRdb copy is limited to in-frame clones, with some not included. The table shows 100,000 to 130,000 clones, with approximately 79% occurring only once. This chain links TRBV4-1 with TRBJ2-1; D remains ambiguous. The sequenced material came from PBMCs. This clonotype was obtained from a woman aged 40 to 50 in good health and CMV-seropositive. The CDR3 sequence: CASSQDLTYNEQFF. CDR3 nucleotides: TGCGCCAGCAGCCAAGACCTTACATACAATGAGCAGTTCTTC.